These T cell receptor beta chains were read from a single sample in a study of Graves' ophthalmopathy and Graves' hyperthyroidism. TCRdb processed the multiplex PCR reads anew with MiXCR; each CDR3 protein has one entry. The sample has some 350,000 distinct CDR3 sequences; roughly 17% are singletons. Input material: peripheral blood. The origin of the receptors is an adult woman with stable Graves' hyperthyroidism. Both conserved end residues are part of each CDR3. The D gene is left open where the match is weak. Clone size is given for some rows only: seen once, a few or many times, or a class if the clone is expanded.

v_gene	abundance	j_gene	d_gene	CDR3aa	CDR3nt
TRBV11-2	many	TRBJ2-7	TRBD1	CASSWSRDRGFEQYF	TGTGCCAGCAGCTGGAGCCGGGACAGGGGCTTCGAGCAGTACTTC
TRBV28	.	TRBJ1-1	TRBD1	CASRLTGGVGTEAFF	TGTGCCAGCAGATTGACAGGGGGCGTGGGCACTGAAGCTTTCTTT
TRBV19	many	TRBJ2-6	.	CASSIPSSGANVLTF	TGTGCCAGTAGTATCCCCAGCTCTGGGGCCAACGTCCTGACTTTC
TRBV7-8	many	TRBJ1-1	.	CASSLVFHGQEDTEAFF	TGTGCCAGCAGCTTAGTTTTCCATGGCCAGGAAGACACTGAAGCTTTCTTT
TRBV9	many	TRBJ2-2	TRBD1	CASSRQGTNTGELFF	TGTGCCAGCAGCAGACAGGGGACGAACACCGGGGAGCTGTTTTTT
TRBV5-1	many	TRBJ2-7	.	CASSLAPERDMLPMTYEQYF	TGCGCCAGCAGCTTGGCGCCCGAGCGGGACATGCTTCCAATGACCTACGAGCAGTACTTC
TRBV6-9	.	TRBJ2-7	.	CASSYRGKSYEQYF	TGTGCCAGCAGTTATAGGGGGAAGTCCTACGAGCAGTACTTC
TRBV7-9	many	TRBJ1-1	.	CASSALYEAFF	TGTGCCAGCAGCGCCTTATATGAAGCTTTCTTT
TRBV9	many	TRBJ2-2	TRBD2	CASSTPTSGPLVWTGELFF	TGTGCCAGCAGCACCCCGACTAGCGGGCCACTTGTGTGGACCGGGGAGCTGTTTTTT
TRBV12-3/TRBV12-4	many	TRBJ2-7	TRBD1	CASTAGTGSSYEQYF	TGTGCCAGCACTGCCGGGACAGGCTCTTCCTACGAGCAGTACTTC
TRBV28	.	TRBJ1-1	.	CASRTPIKPGTEAFF	TGTGCCAGCAGGACACCGATCAAGCCGGGTACTGAAGCTTTCTTT
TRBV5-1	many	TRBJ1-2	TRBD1	CASSSEAGQKSYGYTF	TGCGCCAGCAGCTCGGAAGCGGGACAGAAATCCTATGGCTACACCTTC
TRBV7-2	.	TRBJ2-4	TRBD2	CASSVRLACYF	TGTGCCAGCAGCGTCCGACTAGCGTGTTACTTC
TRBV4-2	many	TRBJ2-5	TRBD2	CASSQGGGSRETQYF	TGTGCCAGCAGCCAAGGGGGCGGGAGTCGGGAGACCCAGTACTTC
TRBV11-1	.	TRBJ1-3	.	CASSPRDTSSGNTIYF	TGTGCCAGCAGCCCCAGGGACACGAGCTCTGGAAACACCATATATTTT
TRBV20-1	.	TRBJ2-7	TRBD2	CSALAPSGSRYEQYF	TGCAGTGCCCTGGCTCCTAGCGGGAGTCGGTACGAGCAGTACTTC
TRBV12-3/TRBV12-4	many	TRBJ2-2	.	CASSFSLNRDTGELFF	TGTGCCAGCAGTTTTTCCCTGAATCGTGACACCGGGGAGCTGTTTTTT
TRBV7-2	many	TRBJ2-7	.	CASSLEASWDYEQYF	TGTGCCAGCAGCTTAGAGGCGAGCTGGGACTACGAGCAGTACTTC
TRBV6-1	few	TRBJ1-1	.	CASSGPRSAWVNEAFF	TGTGCCAGCAGTGGGCCGAGGTCGGCTTGGGTCAATGAAGCTTTCTTT
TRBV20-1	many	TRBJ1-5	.	CSASDYSLNQPQHF	TGCAGTGCCAGCGACTACAGTCTTAATCAGCCCCAGCATTTT
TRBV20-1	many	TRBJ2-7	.	CSALGTSPTGIGYEQYF	TGCAGTGCCCTGGGGACGTCACCAACGGGAATTGGCTACGAGCAGTACTTC
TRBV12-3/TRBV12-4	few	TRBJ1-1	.	CASTKGGHTEACF	TGTGCCAGCACTAAGGGAGGTCATACTGAAGCTTGCTTT
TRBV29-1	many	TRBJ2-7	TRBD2	CSARASGSSYEQYF	TGCAGCGCCAGGGCTAGCGGGAGCTCCTACGAGCAGTACTTC
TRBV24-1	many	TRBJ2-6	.	CATSDATYQGSGANVLTF	TGTGCCACCAGTGATGCGACATATCAGGGATCTGGGGCCAACGTCCTGACTTTC
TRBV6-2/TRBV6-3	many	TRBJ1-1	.	CASSYSLYTEAFF	TGTGCCAGCAGTTACTCGCTATACACTGAAGCTTTCTTT
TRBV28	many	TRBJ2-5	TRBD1	CASSGTGGFAETQYF	TGTGCCAGCAGTGGGACAGGGGGATTCGCGGAGACCCAGTACTTC
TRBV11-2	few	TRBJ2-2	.	CASSLEGVKYRERAGELFF	TGTGCCAGCAGCTTAGAGGGGGTTAAGTACAGGGAGCGTGCCGGGGAGCTGTTTTTT
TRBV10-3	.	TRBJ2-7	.	CAISESREWEQYF	TGTGCCATCAGTGAGTCGAGGGAGTGGGAGCAGTACTTC
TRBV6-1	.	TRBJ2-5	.	CASSEYGGTGYEETQYF	TGTGCCAGCAGTGAATATGGGGGAACAGGGTATGAAGAGACCCAGTACTTC
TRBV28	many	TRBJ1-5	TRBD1	CASSPKFSGTGKGWDF	TGTGCCAGCAGCCCGAAATTCTCCGGGACAGGGAAGGGTTGGGATTTT
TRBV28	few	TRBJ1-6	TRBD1	CASSLSGQGANSPLHF	TGTGCCAGCAGTTTATCCGGGCAGGGGGCAAATTCACCCCTCCACTTT
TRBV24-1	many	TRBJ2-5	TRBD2	CATSDLTSGRRLFRETQYF	TGTGCCACCAGTGACCTGACTAGCGGGAGGAGGCTGTTTCGTGAGACCCAGTACTTC
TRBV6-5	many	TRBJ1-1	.	CASSYVRASTEAFF	TGTGCCAGCAGTTACGTCAGGGCGAGCACTGAAGCTTTCTTT
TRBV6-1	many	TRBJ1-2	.	CASSEIGYGYTF	TGTGCCAGCAGTGAGATAGGGTATGGCTACACCTTC
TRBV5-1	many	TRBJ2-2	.	CASNVRSSAGELFF	TGCGCCAGCAACGTCAGAAGCAGCGCCGGGGAGCTGTTTTTT
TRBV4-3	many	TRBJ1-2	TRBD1	CASSHLQGSHGYTF	TGCGCCAGCAGCCATCTACAGGGGTCCCATGGCTACACCTTC
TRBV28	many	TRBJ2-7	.	CASSRPARGFYEQYF	TGTGCCAGCAGTCGCCCCGCAAGAGGGTTCTACGAGCAGTACTTC
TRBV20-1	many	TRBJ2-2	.	CSARDHLLTGELFF	TGCAGTGCTAGAGATCACCTCCTCACCGGGGAGCTGTTTTTT
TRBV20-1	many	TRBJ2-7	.	CSANPGGTYEQYF	TGCAGTGCTAACCCCGGGGGTACCTACGAGCAGTACTTC
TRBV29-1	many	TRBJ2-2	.	CSVEGRTNTGELFF	TGCAGCGTTGAGGGGAGGACGAACACCGGGGAGCTGTTTTTT
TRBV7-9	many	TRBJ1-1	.	CASSSWSGNTEAFF	TGTGCCAGCAGCTCCTGGTCCGGGAACACTGAAGCTTTCTTT
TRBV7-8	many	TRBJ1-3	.	CASSPLGAPSGNTIYF	TGTGCCAGCAGCCCACTAGGGGCTCCCTCTGGAAACACCATATATTTT
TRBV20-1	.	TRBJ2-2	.	CSARVAWTGPTGELFF	TGCAGTGCTAGAGTTGCCTGGACGGGTCCCACCGGGGAGCTGTTTTTT
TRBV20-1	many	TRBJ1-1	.	CSAREAGTGRMNTEAFF	TGCAGTGCTAGAGAAGCCGGCACAGGGCGGATGAACACTGAAGCTTTCTTT
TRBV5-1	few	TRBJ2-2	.	CASSFQGNTGELFF	TGCGCCAGCAGCTTCCAGGGCAACACCGGGGAGCTGTTTTTT
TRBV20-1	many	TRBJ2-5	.	CSAERVGETQYF	TGCAGTGCTGAGAGAGTCGGAGAGACCCAGTACTTC
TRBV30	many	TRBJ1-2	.	CAWSVPEWGETYGYTF	TGTGCCTGGAGCGTTCCGGAGTGGGGAGAGACCTACGGCTACACCTTC
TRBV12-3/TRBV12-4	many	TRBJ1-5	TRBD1	CASSLRGHSNQPQHF	TGTGCCAGCAGTTTAAGGGGGCATAGCAATCAGCCCCAGCATTTT
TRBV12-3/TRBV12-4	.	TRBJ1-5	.	CASSLFVGPNQPQHF	TGTGCCAGCAGTTTATTTGTCGGTCCCAATCAGCCCCAGCATTTT
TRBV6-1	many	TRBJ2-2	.	CATSGQNTGELFF	TGTGCCACCTCGGGACAGAACACCGGGGAGCTGTTTTTT
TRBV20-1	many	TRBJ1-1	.	CSARVLEDTEAFF	TGCAGTGCTAGAGTTCTGGAGGACACTGAAGCTTTCTTT
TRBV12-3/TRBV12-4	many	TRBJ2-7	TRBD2	CASKRGTYEQYF	TGTGCCAGCAAGCGGGGTACCTACGAGCAGTACTTC
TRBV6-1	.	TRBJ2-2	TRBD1	CASRRQGAGTGDLFF	TGTGCCAGCAGGCGACAGGGGGCGGGCACCGGGGATCTGTTTTTT
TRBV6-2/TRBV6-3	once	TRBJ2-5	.	CASSTFVETQYF	TGTGCCAGCAGCACCTTCGTGGAGACCCAGTACTTC